The source of this T cell receptor (beta chain) is a study of patients and donors after allogeneic stem cell transplantation. TCRdb fed the RT-PCR reads into MiXCR, producing one record per CDR3 protein. Of about a million distinct CDR3 sequences listed, more than 15% were seen once; the top ten hold roughly 6.4%. This CDR3 region has 13 residues. Germline V gene sequence: CDR1 SEHNR, CDR2 FQNEAQ (reference sequence). Trimming cost V 0 bases and J 9 bases, with 12 bases left between them. The chain couples TRBV7-9 to TRBJ2-7; D is perhaps TRBD2 (6 bases). Sequencing was performed on blood, either unsorted or a sorted T cell fraction (not recorded which). This receptor was identified in a human donor who was either an allogeneic HSCT recipient or a stem cell or donor lymphocyte infusion donor (not recorded which). It is not recorded whose cells these are; they may come from a transplant donor. CDR3 region: CASSLAGGDAQYF. DNA for the CDR3: TGTGCCAGCAGCTTAGCGGGCGGGGACGCGCAGTACTTC.